This T cell receptor beta chain emerged from a study of shared clonotypes between healthy human individuals. Remarks on this clone: Different DNA sequences within this sample yield the same CDR3.

Germline CDR1 MNHEY, CDR2 SVGAGI. V lost 5 bases to trimming and J lost 4 bases, with 8 bases between them. The length of the CDR3 is 12 residues. Replicate PCRs run on sorted subsets employed approximately 0.2 ug DNA, around 27,000 T cell genomes. Repertoires were generated with immunoSEQ multiplex PCR, while TCRdb's copy carries only in-frame clones and drops some. The sample has 2 million to 2.5 million clones, approximately 96% seen once. The receptor was derived from a young man in good health. This chain joins TRBV6-5 and TRBJ1-2; D might be TRBD1 (5 bases). Sequencing was done on a sample of naive CD4+ T cells sorted from blood. The sample's subset: CD45RA+ positively selected. CDR3 sequence (DNA): TGTGCCAGCAGTCGGGACGGCTATGGCTACACCTTC. It is translated as CASSRDGYGYTF.